The TCR beta chain under discussion was sequenced for a study of response to subunit inactivated influenza vaccine (dated by TCRdb to the late 2010s). Some background on the complete study: Deep quantitative T cell receptor repertoire profiling was used in the study to track responses to a trivalent subunit inactivated influenza vaccine.

There are 13 amino acids in the CDR3, from cysteine to phenylalanine inclusive. CDR3 DNA is the only sequence kept; it has 39 bases, read in frame from the first base. V and J are trimmed by 3 bases and 5 bases, and the gene matches miss 3 bases of the junction. CDR1 and CDR2 are drawn from the germline V gene: SGHTA, FQGNSA. Remarks on this clonotype: This clone's antigen is unknown. Possible read error: a much larger clone is one base away.

General findings and caveats noted by the study authors: It was suggested by the authors that each seasonal influenza vaccination may recruit only a limited number of new T cells.

Receptor amplification or capture employed RT-PCR. The listed sequencing device is Illumina HiSeq 2500. TCRdb itself trimmed the public reads at Q25 with fastp, ran MiXCR and retained productive beta chains. Rows are unified per CDR3 protein, each entry keeping the most common DNA and genes. This sample gives fewer than 800,000 distinct CDR3 sequences in total; approximately 14% of them show up just once. The ten biggest clones cover approximately 10% of the sample. The V and J segments used are TRBV7-2 and TRBJ1-2; 7 bases in the junction line up with TRBD1. The source of this sequence is a man aged 50 to 60 who received an inactivated influenza vaccine. Donor details come from another sample of the same person, matched by shared clones. The sample consisted of PBMCs from blood, taken about 12 days after vaccination. The DNA is as follows: TGTGCCAGCAGCTTCCTGACAGGGTATGGCTACACCTTC. It codes for CASSFLTGYGYTF.